These 25 T cell receptor beta chains were sequenced from one sample in a study of blood T cells in healthy people across ages. A second PCR of about 7 to 12 cycles used a sample-barcoded 5' primer and a J-beta primer mix. TCRdb passed the 5' RACE reads through MiXCR, listing each CDR3 protein once. In the table there are approximately 1,700,000 distinct CDR3 sequences, about 39% of which are singletons. The sequenced sample consisted of blood. The receptor set was obtained from a human donor in good health.

This clonotype was seen repeatedly, ten times or more. This chain connects TRBV29-1 to TRBJ2-5; D is perhaps TRBD1 (5 bases). From germline, CDR1 is SQVTM and CDR2 ANQGSEA. The CDR3 consists of 13 residues. Trimming took off 4 bases at V and 3 bases at J, with 12 bases between the two ends. The CDR3 nucleotides read TGCAGCGTTGCAAGACAGATAGAAGAGACCCAGTACTTC. Its protein is CSVARQIEETQYF.

The CDR3 DNA sequence: TGTGCCAGCAGGGGAGCGGGGGGACTCTACGAGCAGTACTTC. Its protein is CASRGAGGLYEQYF. This sequence joins TRBV27 and TRBJ2-4; 9 bases agree with TRBD2. Judging by the DNA end, TRBJ2-7 fits better; the J call may be wrong. CDR1 is MNHEY and CDR2 is SMNVEV in the germline V gene (reference sequence). The CDR3 totals 14 residues.

J is TRBJ2-4 and V is TRBV7-8, with TRBD1 identical over 8 bases. The CDR3 has 14 amino acids. Trimming took 5 bases from V and 9 from J; bases not matched to a gene: 9. Germline CDR1 reads SGHVS; CDR2 reads FQNEAQ. The CDR3 protein is CASSPGTGGGIQYF. Written as DNA, the CDR3 is TGTGCCAGCAGCCCGGGGACAGGTGGGGGCATTCAGTACTTC.

The chain links TRBV7-9 to TRBJ1-1; D not resolved. This CDR3 region has 15 residues. With 5 bases removed from V and 0 bases from J, the gap between germline ends came to 13 bases. Germline assignment: CDR1 SEHNR and CDR2 FQNEAQ (reference sequence). The CDR3 coding sequence is TGTGCCAGCAGCCTAGGGAACGGATTGAACACTGAAGCTTTCTTT. Translating gives CASSLGNGLNTEAFF.

This clonotype was detected only a few times. V is TRBV10-3 and J is TRBJ1-1; D is ambiguous. Germline V gene lookup returns CDR1 ENHRY and CDR2 SYGVKD. The V end was cut by 0 bases, the J end by 2 bases, with 4 bases between. The CDR3 is made up of 13 amino acids. The CDR3 protein is CAISESRNTEAFF. CDR3 coding DNA: TGTGCCATCAGTGAGTCCCGAAACACTGAAGCTTTCTTT.

The V gene is TRBV5-1, the J gene TRBJ2-3; weak D call: TRBD2 (6 bases). The V and J ends lost 4 bases and 6 bases respectively, with 18 bases between them. The CDR3 contains 15 residues. From germline, CDR1 is SGHRS and CDR2 YFSETQ. CDR3 loop: CASSETSGRSDTQYF. The CDR3 nucleotides read TGCGCCAGCAGCGAGACCAGCGGGCGGTCGGATACGCAGTATTTT.

This clonotype was detected only a few times. J is TRBJ2-3 and V is TRBV4-2; a possible D gene is TRBD2 (6 bases). The CDR3 has 16 amino acids. Trimming shortened V by 1 base and J by 1 base, and 12 bases separated the two germline ends. CDR1 and CDR2 (germline): LGHNA, YNFKEQ. The DNA for the CDR3 is TGTGCCAGCAGCCAAGCGACTAGTTCTGGCACAGATACGCAGTATTTT. This translates into CASSQATSSGTDTQYF.

This rearrangement joins TRBV5-4 to TRBJ2-7, with 13 bases fitting TRBD2. The better agreement between TRBJ2-5 and the DNA end casts doubt on the J call. CDR1 is SGHNT, CDR2 YYREEE, per germline (reference sequence). The CDR3 length is 17 residues. The CDR3 spells CASSLATSGGARETQYF. The CDR3 region has the DNA TGTGCCAGCAGCTTGGCAACTAGCGGGGGGGCCCGGGAGACCCAGTACTTC.

This clonotype was detected only a few times. The chain is built from TRBV5-1 and TRBJ2-7; TRBD1 agrees at 7 bases. The CDR3 is made up of 15 amino acids. Germline V gene lookup returns CDR1 SGHRS and CDR2 YFSETQ. The V gene end was trimmed by 3 bases and the J gene end by 2 bases; junction bases not matched to a gene: 8. CDR3 loop: CASSSLDRSPYEQYF. Here the CDR3 DNA reads TGCGCCAGCAGCTCCCTGGACAGGTCGCCCTACGAGCAGTACTTC.

This clonotype was recorded a few times. This sequence joins TRBV9 and TRBJ2-1, with 12 nucleotides matching TRBD2. The ends lost 0 bases at V and 9 bases at J; junction bases unmatched: 7. Looked up from germline, CDR1 is SGDLS and CDR2 is YYNGEE. This CDR3 contains 16 residues. The CDR3 loop reads CASSVGASGGAGEQFF. CDR3 sequence (DNA): TGTGCCAGCAGCGTAGGGGCTAGCGGGGGGGCCGGTGAGCAGTTCTTC.

This chain joins TRBV6-5 and TRBJ1-2; D is perhaps TRBD1 (5 bases). Trimming pared 6 bases from V and 4 bases from J, leaving 12 bases between. Germline V gene sequence: CDR1 MNHEY, CDR2 SVGAGI. This CDR3 is 13 amino acids long. The CDR3, as DNA: TGTGCCAGCAGAGGCTGGGACGGCTATGGCTACACCTTC. Translated: CASRGWDGYGYTF.

This clonotype was counted a few times. The gene calls are TRBV29-1 and TRBJ2-3, with TRBD1 matching over 11 bases. Germline V gene sequence: CDR1 SQVTM, CDR2 ANQGSEA. The CDR3 extends over 16 amino acids. V shed 6 bases, J shed 8 bases, and the junction held 16 bases outside the gene matches. The chain's CDR3 is CSVQGDRGTHQGTQYF. DNA of the CDR3: TGCAGCGTACAGGGGGACAGGGGGACCCACCAGGGTACGCAGTATTTT.

This clonotype was detected only a few times. The chain uses TRBV7-9 and TRBJ1-2; no clear D. V was clipped by 5 bases and J by 4 bases, with 14 bases between them. Per the germline V gene, CDR1 is SEHNR and CDR2 is FQNEAQ (reference sequence). This CDR3 has 14 amino acids. The CDR3 coding sequence is TGTGCCAGCAGCCAATCCGACCGGATCTATGGCTACACCTTC. Its translation is CASSQSDRIYGYTF.

The rearrangement joins TRBV7-3 to TRBJ2-3; a weak D match, TRBD2 (5 bases). The CDR3 spans 13 residues. Germline lookup yields CDR1 SGHTA and CDR2 FQGTGA. Trimming pared 5 bases from V and 11 bases from J, leaving 17 bases between. The CDR3 loop reads CASSPSPMGKQYF. Written as DNA, the CDR3 is TGTGCCAGCAGCCCTAGCCCGATGGGGAAGCAGTATTTT.

The chain combines TRBV5-1 with TRBJ1-1; 8 positions match TRBD1. Germline V CDR1 and CDR2: SGHRS, YFSETQ. The CDR3 consists of 18 residues. J gave up 0 bases and V 1 base, and 11 bases lay outside the gene matches. Here the CDR3 DNA reads TGCGCCAGCAGCTTGCCAGTGGGGGGACAGGAGATGAACACTGAAGCTTTCTTT. This codes for CASSLPVGGQEMNTEAFF.

This clonotype has only one observation. The genes are TRBV5-1 and TRBJ1-1, with D perhaps matching TRBD1 (6 bases). The CDR3 totals 17 residues. Looked up from germline, CDR1 is SGHRS and CDR2 is YFSETQ. Trimming removed 2 bases at V and 0 bases at J, with 17 bases between. CDR3 amino acids: CASSFVIRTAVNTEAFF. CDR3 coding DNA: TGCGCCAGCAGCTTCGTTATCCGGACAGCGGTGAACACTGAAGCTTTCTTT.

This chain links TRBV20-1 with TRBJ2-1; 8 nucleotides match TRBD2. The V gene's germline CDR1 is DFQATT and CDR2 SNEGSKA (reference sequence). The CDR3 sequence is 15 residues long. V was clipped by 0 bases and J by 5 bases; unmatched bases: 6. The CDR3 is CSARDQSGGNNEQFF. The CDR3 DNA sequence: TGCAGTGCTAGAGATCAAAGCGGGGGAAACAATGAGCAGTTCTTC.

In its sample, this clonotype was seen a few times. The chain recombines TRBV6-5 with TRBJ2-7; the D is unclear. Trimming removed 5 bases from V and 0 bases from J, with 14 bases in between. The germline CDR1 and CDR2 sequences are MNHEY and SVGAGI. The CDR3 is made up of 15 amino acids. CDR3 sequence: CASSLEAPHSYEQYF. The CDR3 DNA is TGTGCCAGCAGTCTTGAGGCCCCCCACTCCTACGAGCAGTACTTC.

The V and J genes are TRBV20-1 and TRBJ1-2, with 7 bases matching TRBD1. The CDR3 has 14 residues. V shed 3 bases, J shed 3 bases, and the junction held 7 bases outside the gene matches. The germline CDR1 and CDR2 sequences are DFQATT and SNEGSKA (reference sequence). The CDR3 coding sequence is TGCAGTGCTAGTATTCGGGACAGATACTATGGCTACACCTTC. It encodes CSASIRDRYYGYTF.

The chain combines TRBV4-3 with TRBJ2-5, with 14 bases matching TRBD2. Germline values: CDR1 LGHNA, CDR2 YSLEER. With 4 bases clipped from V and 2 bases from J, the junction kept 9 bases outside the gene matches. The CDR3 is 18 residues long. The CDR3 loop reads CASSPHPGLAGGQETQYF. The CDR3 DNA reads TGCGCCAGCAGCCCCCACCCTGGACTAGCGGGGGGACAAGAGACCCAGTACTTC.

A remark on this clonotype: Its ends do not fully match the called genes, so a read error is possible. The CDR3 coding sequence is TGTACCAGCAGTGAATTGGAAGGGGCCCCAGGGGCCAACGTCCTGACTTTC. It is translated as CTSSELEGAPGANVLTF. This chain joins TRBV25-1 and TRBJ2-6, with D possibly matching TRBD1 (5 bases). There are 17 residues in the CDR3. Germline lookup yields CDR1 MGHDK and CDR2 SYGVNS. The whole variable domain, remainder taken from reference TRBV25-1 and TRBJ2-6, is EADIYQTPRYLVIGTGKKITLECSQTMGHDKMYWYQQDPGMELHLIHYSYGVNSTEKGDLSSESTVSRIRTEHFPLTLESARPSHTSQYLCTSSELEGAPGANVLTFGAGSRLTVL.

With regard to this clonotype: A much bigger clone sits one base away, suggesting this may be a read error. The gene calls are TRBV20-1 and TRBJ1-4; a possible D gene is TRBD1 (5 bases). From germline, CDR1 is DFQATT and CDR2 SNEGSKA (reference sequence). The CDR3 runs 14 residues. CDR3 amino acids: CSARSPGANEELFF. The CDR3 DNA is TGCAGTGCTAGGAGTCCCGGGGCTAATGAAGAACTGTTTTTT.

The chain links TRBV7-2 to TRBJ2-1; 9 bases fit TRBD2. There are 17 residues in the CDR3. J lost 5 bases, V lost 5 bases, and 13 bases had no gene match. Germline lookup yields CDR1 SGHTA and CDR2 FQGNSA. The CDR3 DNA reads TGTGCCAGCAGCCCACGTTCGCTAGCGGGGAATAACAATGAGCAGTTCTTC. Translating it yields CASSPRSLAGNNNEQFF.

V and J are TRBV29-1 and TRBJ2-3; D possibly corresponds to TRBD2 (7 bases). Germline V gene data show CDR1 as SQVTM and CDR2 as ANQGSEA. Trimming took off 3 bases at V and 2 bases at J, with 15 bases between the two ends. The CDR3 is made up of 15 amino acids. The CDR3 region has the DNA TGCAGCGTTGAGGGGGCTAGCGGAATCACAGATACGCAGTATTTT. Translation gives CSVEGASGITDTQYF.

This clonotype was detected only a few times. V usage is TRBV7-2 and J usage is TRBJ2-7; no firm D call. Germline V gene data show CDR1 as SGHTA and CDR2 as FQGNSA. The CDR3 runs to 13 residues. Trimming removed 1 base from V and 9 bases from J, with 13 bases in between. This CDR3 reads CASSLGASLSQYF. CDR3 bases: TGTGCCAGCAGCTTAGGGGCAAGCCTATCGCAGTACTTC. Using reference TRBV7-2 and TRBJ2-7 for the parts outside the CDR3, the full variable domain is GAGVSQSPSNKVTEKGKDVELRCDPISGHTALYWYRQSLGQGLEFLIYFQGNSAPDKSGLPSDRFSAERTGGSVSTLTIQRTQQEDSAVYLCASSLGASLSQYFGPGTRLTVT.